The entry below gives a single T cell receptor beta chain sequence along with its context. What this receptor recognizes is not known. No base-level quality is on record; no much larger clone is a single base apart. A second Seattle source provided samples from volunteer blood donors who had recovered from COVID-19. Collaborating institutions collected whole blood in K2EDTA tubes following their own protocols. Collaborator samples were shipped for TCRbeta analysis as frozen whole blood, isolated PBMCs, or DNA extracted from either sample type. TCRbeta CDR3 regions were amplified from genomic DNA using the immunoSEQ Assay, a bias-controlled multiplex PCR. Per the original workflow: Within the assay, amplification of reference gene primers was used to estimate how many nucleated cells each sample contained. Sequence reads were collapsed and filtered to measure the absolute abundance of every unique TCRbeta CDR3 rearrangement. For each sample, productive Simpson clonality was calculated as the square root of Simpson's diversity index over productive rearrangements. As stored in TCRdb, this immuneACCESS dataset retains in-frame rearrangements with V and J assigned. A fraction of the clones does not appear; measured against another copy, unresolved V genes explain less than half of the discrepancy, and the remainder lacks a known reason. The V and J calls and clone size come from that table; D and trimming were worked out from the DNA. This sample holds roughly 150,000 clones; more than 70% were observed only once. In total, the top ten clones hold approximately 18% of the sample.

The CDR3 has 14 amino acids, counting the end cysteine and phenylalanine. Here the CDR3 DNA is all that survives: 42 bases in frame from base 1. The germline V gene (reference sequence) gives CDR1 as SSHAT and CDR2 as FNYEAQ. V is pruned by 5 bases and J by 6 bases, leaving 8 bases of the junction without a gene match. This entry belongs to a study of blood T cell repertoires in COVID-19 (dated by TCRdb to the early 2020s). Some background on the complete study: Collaborator samples came from the United States, Italy and Spain and covered acute and convalescent phases of COVID-19. The repertoires were released in a freely available public database meant as a resource for research on the immune response to SARS-CoV-2. The samples were drawn from two sources: the first 160 participants of the ongoing ImmuneRACE study, and fewer than 1,500 subjects contributed by 6 global collaborators. Subjects who had been exposed to COVID-19, were actively infected with it, or had recovered from it provided the deeply sampled blood TCRbeta repertoires that made up the dataset. Nearly every sample came with metadata listing a de-identified subject ID, COVID-19 status, age in years and sex. HLA class I and class II types, where available, came from metadata supplied by the sample provider rather than from assay-based typing. The prospective study material was composed of cDNA or gDNA derived from T cells, B-cell-depleted T cells, or PBMCs. What the work shows at the level of the full study, not this receptor alone: The amount of clinical and demographic metadata varied by source and participant and was provided uncurated.

Sequences were obtained from peripheral blood. The receptor was isolated from a woman aged 70-85 years who had recovered from COVID-19. The rearrangement combines TRBV7-7 with TRBJ2-3; 7 middle bases align to TRBD2. DNA sequence: TGTGCCAGCAGCCCTCAGCGGGGTTCGGATACGCAGTATTTT. This encodes CASSPQRGSDTQYF.